Reported below is one T cell receptor (beta chain). This record comes from a study of control samples from healthy donors and cancer patients. The CDR3 consists of 13 residues. V was cut by 3 bases and J by 4 bases, with 10 bases left in between. Germline CDR1 LNHDA, CDR2 SQIVND (reference sequence). Generated by immunoSEQ multiplex PCR, the TCRdb table keeps only in-frame clones and is missing some. This sample has about 120,000 clones, with about nine tenths found just once. This chain connects TRBV19 to TRBJ2-7; a possible D gene is TRBD1 (5 bases). This receptor was taken from a young man in good health. Material: blood. The CDR3 nucleotides are TGTGCCAGTAGTATGGGGCAGGGATACGAGCAGTACTTC. This gives the protein CASSMGQGYEQYF. The full variable domain, with the rest looked up from reference TRBV19 and TRBJ2-7, is DGGITQSPKYLFRKEGQNVTLSCEQNLNHDAMYWYRQDPGQGLRLIYYSQIVNDFQKGDIAEGYSVSREKKESFPLTVTSAQKNPTAFYLCASSMGQGYEQYFGPGTRLTVT.